The 3 T cell receptor beta chains in this list originate from one sample, sequenced in a study of T-cell reconstitution after alpha-beta-depleted transplantation in children. This sample's TCRbeta library carried unique molecular identifier barcodes. TCRdb reanalysed the PCR reads using MiXCR and keeps one entry per CDR3 protein. This sample has almost 500,000 distinct CDR3 sequences, with more than 9% found just once. Material: PBMCs, obtained before TCRalphabeta/CD19-depleted stem cell transplant. These receptor sequences come from a child younger than 10 with inherited bone marrow failure, due to receive a stem cell transplant.

The chain recombines TRBV18 with TRBJ1-1, with D tentatively TRBD1 (5 bases). Germline V gene lookup returns CDR1 KGHSH and CDR2 LQKENI. V lost 5 bases and J 1 base, leaving 14 bases between the germline ends. The CDR3 has 15 residues. The CDR3 nucleotides read TGTGCCAGCTCAGCAAACAGGATCGAGAACACTGAAGCTTTCTTT. Protein: CASSANRIENTEAFF.

Many counts were recorded for this clonotype. The chain uses TRBV11-2 and TRBJ2-3; 12 positions agree with TRBD2. The CDR3 length is 14 residues. V shed 5 bases, J shed 6 bases, and the junction held 3 bases outside the gene matches. Germline-derived CDR1 and CDR2 are SGHAT and FQNNGV. CDR3 sequence: CASSQTSGSDTQYF. The DNA for the CDR3 is TGTGCCAGCAGCCAGACTAGCGGGAGCGATACGCAGTATTTT.

This clonotype was detected many times. The J gene is TRBJ1-3, the V gene TRBV2; 7 nucleotides line up with TRBD1. The CDR3 is 16 amino acids. Trimming took 5 bases from V and 2 from J; bases not matched to a gene: 9. Germline lookup yields CDR1 SNHLY and CDR2 FYNNEI. This CDR3 is CASSRQGGVAGNTIYF. The DNA for the CDR3 is TGTGCCAGCAGTCGACAGGGTGGGGTGGCTGGAAACACCATATATTTT.